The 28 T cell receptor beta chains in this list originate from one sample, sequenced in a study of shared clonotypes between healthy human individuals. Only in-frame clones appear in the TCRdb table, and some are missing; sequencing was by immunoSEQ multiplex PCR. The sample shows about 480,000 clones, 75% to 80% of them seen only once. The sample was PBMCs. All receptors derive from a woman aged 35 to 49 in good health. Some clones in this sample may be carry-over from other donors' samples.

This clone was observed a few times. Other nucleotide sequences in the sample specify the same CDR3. In DNA form, the CDR3 reads TGTGCCAGCAGTTCCATCACTGAAGCTTTCTTT. This gives the protein CASSSITEAFF. The rearrangement joins TRBV28 to TRBJ1-1; D uncertain. This CDR3 is built from 11 residues. The V and J ends lost 4 bases and 4 bases respectively, with 4 bases between them. CDR1 is MDHEN and CDR2 is SYDVKM in the germline V gene.

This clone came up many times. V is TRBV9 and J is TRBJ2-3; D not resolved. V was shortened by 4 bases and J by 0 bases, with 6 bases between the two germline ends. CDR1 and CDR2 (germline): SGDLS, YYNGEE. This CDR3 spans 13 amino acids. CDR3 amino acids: CASSPTSTDTQYF. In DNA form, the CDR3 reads TGTGCCAGCAGCCCCACTAGCACAGATACGCAGTATTTT.

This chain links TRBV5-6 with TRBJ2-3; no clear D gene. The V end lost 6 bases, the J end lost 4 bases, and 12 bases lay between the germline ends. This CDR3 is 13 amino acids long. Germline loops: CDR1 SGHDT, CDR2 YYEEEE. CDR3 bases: TGTGCCAGCACCCTGATGAGGTCAGATACGCAGTATTTT. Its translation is CASTLMRSDTQYF.

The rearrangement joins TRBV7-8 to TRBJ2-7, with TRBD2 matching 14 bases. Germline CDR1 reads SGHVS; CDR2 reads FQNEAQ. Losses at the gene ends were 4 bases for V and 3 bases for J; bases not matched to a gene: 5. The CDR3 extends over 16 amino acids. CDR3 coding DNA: TGTGCCAGCAGCTCCGGACTAGCGGGAGGCCTCTACGAGCAGTACTTC. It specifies CASSSGLAGGLYEQYF.

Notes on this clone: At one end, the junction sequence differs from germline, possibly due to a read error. This CDR3 is CASSSSGNVIF. The CDR3, as DNA: TGTGCCAGCTCATCATCCGGGAATGTCATCTTC. The chain recombines TRBV18 with TRBJ2-1; tentative D call: TRBD2 (5 bases). This CDR3 contains 11 residues. Germline V gene lookup returns CDR1 KGHSH and CDR2 LQKENI.

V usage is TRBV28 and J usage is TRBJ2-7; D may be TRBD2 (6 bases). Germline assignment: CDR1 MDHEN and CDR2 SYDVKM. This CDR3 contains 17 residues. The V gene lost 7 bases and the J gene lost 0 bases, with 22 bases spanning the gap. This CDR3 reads CASTPGGTSRSSYEQYF. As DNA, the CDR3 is TGTGCCAGCACCCCCGGCGGGACCTCCCGAAGCTCCTACGAGCAGTACTTC.

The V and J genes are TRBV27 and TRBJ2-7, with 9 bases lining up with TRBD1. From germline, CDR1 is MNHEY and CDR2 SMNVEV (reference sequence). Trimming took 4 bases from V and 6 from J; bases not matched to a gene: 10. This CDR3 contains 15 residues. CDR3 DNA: TGTGCCAGCAGTTCCTCCGGGACAGGGTTGAGCGAGCAGTACTTC. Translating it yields CASSSSGTGLSEQYF.

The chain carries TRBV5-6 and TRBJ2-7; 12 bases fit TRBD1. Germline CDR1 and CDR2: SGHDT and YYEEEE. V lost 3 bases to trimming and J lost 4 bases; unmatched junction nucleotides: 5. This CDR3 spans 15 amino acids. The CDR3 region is CASSSGTGGPYEQYF. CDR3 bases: TGTGCCAGCAGCTCCGGGACAGGGGGCCCTTACGAGCAGTACTTC.

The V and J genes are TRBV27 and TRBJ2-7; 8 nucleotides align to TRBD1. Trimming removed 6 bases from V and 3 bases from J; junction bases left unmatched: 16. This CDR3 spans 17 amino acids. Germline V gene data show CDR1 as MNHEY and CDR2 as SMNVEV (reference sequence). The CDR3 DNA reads TGTGCCAGCAGGCCGGGACAGGTACGGTGGGGCTACTACGAGCAGTACTTC. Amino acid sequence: CASRPGQVRWGYYEQYF.

CDR3: CASSLAMWDTEAFF. DNA of the CDR3: TGCGCCAGCAGCTTGGCGATGTGGGACACTGAAGCTTTCTTT. The chain links TRBV5-1 to TRBJ1-1; D unresolved. With 0 bases removed from V and 3 bases from J, the gap between germline ends came to 9 bases. CDR1 SGHRS and CDR2 YFSETQ come from the germline V gene. This CDR3 contains 14 residues.

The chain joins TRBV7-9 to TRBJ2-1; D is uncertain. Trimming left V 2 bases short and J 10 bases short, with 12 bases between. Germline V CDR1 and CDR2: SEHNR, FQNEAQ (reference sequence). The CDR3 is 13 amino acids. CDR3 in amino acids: CASSLLWSFEQFF. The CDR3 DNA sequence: TGTGCCAGCAGCTTATTGTGGTCCTTCGAGCAGTTCTTC.

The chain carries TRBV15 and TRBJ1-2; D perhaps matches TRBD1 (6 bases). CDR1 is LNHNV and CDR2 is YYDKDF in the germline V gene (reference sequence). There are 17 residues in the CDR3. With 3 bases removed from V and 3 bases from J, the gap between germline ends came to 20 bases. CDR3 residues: CATSSGTLAFKDYGYTF. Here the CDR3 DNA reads TGTGCCACCAGCAGCGGGACACTAGCTTTTAAGGACTATGGCTACACCTTC. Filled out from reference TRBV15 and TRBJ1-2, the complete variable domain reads DAMVIQNPRYQVTQFGKPVTLSCSQTLNHNVMYWYQQKSSQAPKLLFHYYDKDFNNEADTPDNFQSRRPNTSFCFLDIRSPGLGDTAMYLCATSSGTLAFKDYGYTFGSGTRLTVV.

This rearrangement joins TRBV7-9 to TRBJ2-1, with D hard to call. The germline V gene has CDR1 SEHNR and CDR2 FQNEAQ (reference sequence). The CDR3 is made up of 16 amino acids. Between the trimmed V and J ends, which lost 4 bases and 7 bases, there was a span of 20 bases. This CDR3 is CASSSHVHPDLNEQFF. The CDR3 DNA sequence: TGTGCCAGCAGCTCCCACGTCCACCCCGACCTTAATGAGCAGTTCTTC.

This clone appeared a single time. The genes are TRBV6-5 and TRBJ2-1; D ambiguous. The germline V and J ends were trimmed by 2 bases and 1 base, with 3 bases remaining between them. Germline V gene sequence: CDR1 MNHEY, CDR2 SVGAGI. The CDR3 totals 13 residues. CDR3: CASSYQSYNEQFF. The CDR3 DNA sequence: TGTGCCAGCAGTTACCAATCCTACAATGAGCAGTTCTTC.

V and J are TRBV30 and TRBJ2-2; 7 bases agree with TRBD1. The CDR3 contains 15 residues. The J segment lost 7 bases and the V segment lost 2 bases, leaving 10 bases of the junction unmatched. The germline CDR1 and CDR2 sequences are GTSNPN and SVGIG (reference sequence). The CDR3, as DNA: TGTGCCTGGAGTAGACTGGGACAGTCGTACGGGGAGCTGTTTTTT. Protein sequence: CAWSRLGQSYGELFF.

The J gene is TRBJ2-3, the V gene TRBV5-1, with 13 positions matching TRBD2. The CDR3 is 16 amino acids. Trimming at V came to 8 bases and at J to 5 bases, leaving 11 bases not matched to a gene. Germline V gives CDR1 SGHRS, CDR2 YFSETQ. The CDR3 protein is CASSLGLAGAVDTQYF. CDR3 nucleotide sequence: TGCGCCAGTTCGCTCGGACTAGCGGGAGCTGTAGATACGCAGTATTTT. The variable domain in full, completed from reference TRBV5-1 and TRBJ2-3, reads KAGVTQTPRYLIKTRGQQVTLSCSPISGHRSVSWYQQTPGQGLQFLFEYFSETQRNKGNFPGRFSGRQFSNSRSEMNVSTLELGDSALYLCASSLGLAGAVDTQYFGPGTRLTVL.

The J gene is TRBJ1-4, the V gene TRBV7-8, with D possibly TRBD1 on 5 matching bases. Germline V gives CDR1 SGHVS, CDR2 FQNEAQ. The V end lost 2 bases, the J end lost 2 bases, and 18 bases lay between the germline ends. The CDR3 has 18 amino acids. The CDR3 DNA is TGTGCCAGCAGCTTAACCCGGGGACCTATCGGGACTAATGAAAAACTGTTTTTT. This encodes CASSLTRGPIGTNEKLFF.

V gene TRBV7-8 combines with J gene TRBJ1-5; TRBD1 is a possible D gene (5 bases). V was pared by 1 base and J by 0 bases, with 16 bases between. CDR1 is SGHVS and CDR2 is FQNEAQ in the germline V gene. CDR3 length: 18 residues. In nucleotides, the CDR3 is TGTGCCAGCAGCTTAGGTCCGGGGCTATTTTATAGCAATCAGCCCCAGCATTTT. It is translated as CASSLGPGLFYSNQPQHF.

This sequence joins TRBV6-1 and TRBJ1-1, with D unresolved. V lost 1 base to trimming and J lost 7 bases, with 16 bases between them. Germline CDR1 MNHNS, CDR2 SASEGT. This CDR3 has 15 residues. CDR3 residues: CASSEGTGRGNEAFF. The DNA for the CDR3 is TGTGCCAGCAGTGAAGGCACTGGTCGAGGGAATGAAGCTTTCTTT.

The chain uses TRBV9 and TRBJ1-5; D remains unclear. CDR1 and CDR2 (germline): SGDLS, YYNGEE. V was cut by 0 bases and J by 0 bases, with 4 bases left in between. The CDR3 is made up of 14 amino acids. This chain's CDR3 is CASSVGPSNQPQHF. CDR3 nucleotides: TGTGCCAGCAGCGTAGGTCCTAGCAATCAGCCCCAGCATTTT.

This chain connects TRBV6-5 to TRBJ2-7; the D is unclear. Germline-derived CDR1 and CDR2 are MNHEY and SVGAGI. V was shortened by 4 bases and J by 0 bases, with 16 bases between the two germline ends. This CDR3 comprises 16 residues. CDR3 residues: CASSLLFSHNSYEQYF. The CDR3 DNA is TGTGCCAGCAGTTTACTTTTCAGCCACAACTCCTACGAGCAGTACTTC.

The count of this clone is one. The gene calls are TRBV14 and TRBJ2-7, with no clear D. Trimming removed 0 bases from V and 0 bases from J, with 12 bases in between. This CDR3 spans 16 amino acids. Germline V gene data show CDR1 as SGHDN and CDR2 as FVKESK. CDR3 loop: CASSQDPRWSSYEQYF. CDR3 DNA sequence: TGTGCCAGCAGCCAAGACCCCAGGTGGAGCTCCTACGAGCAGTACTTC.

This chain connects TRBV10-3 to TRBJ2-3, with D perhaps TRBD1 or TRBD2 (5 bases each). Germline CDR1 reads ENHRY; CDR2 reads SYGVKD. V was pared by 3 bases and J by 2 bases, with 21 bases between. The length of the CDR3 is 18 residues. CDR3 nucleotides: TGTGCCATCAGTGATTTTTGGTTGGGGACCGTACTCACAGATACGCAGTATTTT. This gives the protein CAISDFWLGTVLTDTQYF.

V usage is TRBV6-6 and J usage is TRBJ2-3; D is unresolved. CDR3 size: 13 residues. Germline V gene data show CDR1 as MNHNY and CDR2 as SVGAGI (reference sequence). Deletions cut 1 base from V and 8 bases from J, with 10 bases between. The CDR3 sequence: CASSYFQALTQYF. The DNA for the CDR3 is TGTGCCAGCAGTTACTTTCAGGCGCTTACGCAGTATTTT.

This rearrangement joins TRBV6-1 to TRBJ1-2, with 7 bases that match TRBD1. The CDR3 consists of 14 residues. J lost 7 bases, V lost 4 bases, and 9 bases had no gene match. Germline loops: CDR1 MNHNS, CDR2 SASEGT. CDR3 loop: CASSGGGQYSGYTF. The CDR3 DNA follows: TGTGCCAGCAGTGGGGGGGGACAGTATAGTGGCTACACCTTC.

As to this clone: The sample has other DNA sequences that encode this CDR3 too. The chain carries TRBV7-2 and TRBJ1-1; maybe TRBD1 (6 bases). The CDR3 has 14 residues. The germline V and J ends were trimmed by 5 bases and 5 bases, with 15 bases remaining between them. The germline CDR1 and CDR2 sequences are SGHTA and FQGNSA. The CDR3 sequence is CASSLNRVGTEAFF. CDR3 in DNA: TGTGCCAGCAGCCTAAACAGGGTTGGGACTGAAGCTTTCTTT.

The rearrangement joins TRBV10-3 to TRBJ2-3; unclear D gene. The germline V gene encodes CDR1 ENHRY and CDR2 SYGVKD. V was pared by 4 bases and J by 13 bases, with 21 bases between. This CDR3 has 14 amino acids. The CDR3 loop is CAISATGPLTYEYF. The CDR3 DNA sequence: TGTGCCATCAGTGCTACTGGCCCGTTGACGTACGAGTATTTT.

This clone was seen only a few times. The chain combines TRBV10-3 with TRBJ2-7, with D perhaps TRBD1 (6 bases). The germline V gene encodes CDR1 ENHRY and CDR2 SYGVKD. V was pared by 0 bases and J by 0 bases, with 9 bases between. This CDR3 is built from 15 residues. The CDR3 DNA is TGTGCCATCAGTGAGTCGAAAGGGGGCTCCTACGAGCAGTACTTC. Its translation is CAISESKGGSYEQYF.